This passage covers 8 T cell receptor beta chains from one sample sequenced in a study of graft-versus-host responses after intestinal transplantation. No antigen has been assigned to these receptors. Here immunoSEQ multiplex PCR was the method, and the copy in TCRdb shows in-frame clones only, minus some. This table holds some 100,000 clones, 92% found once. This material consisted of unstimulated CD8+ T cells sorted from spleen or lymph node cells, taken before transplant. The receptors were gathered from a human donor who was the organ donor for an intestinal transplant.

V usage is TRBV11-3 and J usage is TRBJ2-7; maybe TRBD2 (7 bases). V was shortened by 1 base and J by 6 bases, with 13 bases between the two germline ends. The CDR3 runs 14 residues. The germline V gene has CDR1 SGHNT and CDR2 YENEEA. This chain's CDR3 is CASSLGGGEPEQYF. The CDR3 nucleotides are TGTGCCAGCAGCTTAGGGGGGGGCGAACCCGAGCAGTACTTC.

The chain uses TRBV13 and TRBJ1-4; TRBD1 might be the D (5 bases). The V gene lost 0 bases and the J gene lost 13 bases, with 12 bases spanning the gap. Looked up from germline, CDR1 is PRHDT and CDR2 is FYEKMQ (reference sequence). This CDR3 is 13 amino acids long. The CDR3 nucleotides are TGTGCCAGCAGCTTAGGTGGGGGACTTGGACTGTTTTTT. Translated: CASSLGGGLGLFF.

The chain combines TRBV19 with TRBJ2-3, with 8 bases identical to TRBD1. The CDR3 totals 18 residues. In germline, CDR1 is LNHDA, CDR2 SQIVND (reference sequence). V shed 2 bases and J 2 bases; nucleotides not matched to a gene: 12. CDR3 amino acids: CASSIQGAPLIFTDTQYF. CDR3 DNA: TGTGCCAGTAGTATACAGGGGGCCCCGCTAATTTTCACAGATACGCAGTATTTT.

This sequence joins TRBV13 and TRBJ1-1; 8 bases agree with TRBD1. CDR1 is PRHDT and CDR2 is FYEKMQ in the germline V gene (reference sequence). The CDR3 contains 15 residues. With 0 bases clipped from V and 4 bases from J, the junction kept 4 bases outside the gene matches. The CDR3 coding sequence is TGTGCCAGCAGCTTAGGTCAGGGGGCGGGCACTGAAGCTTTCTTT. This encodes CASSLGQGAGTEAFF.

The chain couples TRBV10-2 to TRBJ1-2; TRBD1 might be the D (6 bases). Deletions cut 4 bases from V and 7 bases from J, with 16 bases between. There are 14 residues in the CDR3. Germline CDR1 and CDR2: WSHSY and SAAADI. CDR3 coding DNA: TGCGCCAGCAGTGCGGCAGGGCAGGGGAGTGGCTACACCTTC. This gives the protein CASSAAGQGSGYTF.

The J gene is TRBJ2-3, the V gene TRBV30; possible D gene TRBD2, 5 bases. Trimming removed 2 bases at V and 2 bases at J, with 11 bases between. From germline, CDR1 is GTSNPN and CDR2 SVGIG (reference sequence). The CDR3 consists of 14 residues. The CDR3: CAWSPSGLTDTQYF. CDR3 coding DNA: TGTGCCTGGAGTCCGAGCGGACTCACAGATACGCAGTATTTT.

J is TRBJ1-5 and V is TRBV28; 7 nucleotides align to TRBD1. The germline V gene encodes CDR1 MDHEN and CDR2 SYDVKM. The CDR3 covers 15 residues. The ends lost 7 bases at V and 4 bases at J; junction bases unmatched: 10. In nucleotides, the CDR3 is TGTGCCAGCATCTTAGTCAGGGGGGTTAATCAGCCCCAGCATTTT. Its protein is CASILVRGVNQPQHF. Based on the CDR3 plus reference TRBV28 and TRBJ1-5, the full variable domain is DVKVTQSSRYLVKRTGEKVFLECVQDMDHENMFWYRQDPGLGLRLIYFSYDVKMKEKGDIPEGYSVSREKKERFSLILESASTNQTSMYLCASILVRGVNQPQHFGDGTRLSIL.

The V and J genes are TRBV19 and TRBJ2-7; D perhaps matches TRBD2 (6 bases). The CDR3 totals 15 residues. The V end was cut by 6 bases, the J end by 5 bases, with 20 bases between. Per the germline V gene, CDR1 is LNHDA and CDR2 is SQIVND (reference sequence). CDR3 loop: CASSGNIGGTDEQYF. The CDR3 DNA is TGTGCCAGTAGCGGGAACATCGGGGGAACGGACGAGCAGTACTTC.